These 16 T cell receptor beta chains originate from one sample sequenced in a study of blood T cell repertoires in COVID-19. Only in-frame clones appear in the TCRdb table, and some are missing; sequencing was by immunoSEQ multiplex PCR. The table lists fewer than 200,000 clones, roughly 82% of them singletons, with about 5% in the top ten. Sequenced sample: PBMCs or T cells enriched from blood (not recorded which). The origin of the receptors is a woman aged 55 to 70 with acute COVID-19.

This chain uses TRBV10-3 with TRBJ1-6; 8 bases align to TRBD1. The CDR3 totals 13 residues. The germline V gene encodes CDR1 ENHRY and CDR2 SYGVKD. V shed 9 bases and J 5 bases; nucleotides not matched to a gene: 3. The CDR3 DNA sequence: TGTGCCATGCGGACAGGGAATAATTCACCCCTCCACTTT. This codes for CAMRTGNNSPLHF.

The J gene is TRBJ2-7, the V gene TRBV6-6, with TRBD1 as a possible D gene (7 bases). Germline V gene sequence: CDR1 MNHNY, CDR2 SVGAGI (reference sequence). This CDR3 has 16 residues. Trimming cost V 6 bases and J 6 bases, with 24 bases left between them. In DNA, the CDR3 is TGTGCCAGCAGCCCAACCAGGGGGAGGTCAGAAGGCGAGCAGTACGTC. The encoded protein is CASSPTRGRSEGEQYV.

The chain combines TRBV6-2 or TRBV6-3 with TRBJ1-2, with D unresolved. The CDR3 loop spans 12 amino acids. The V gene lost 0 bases and the J gene lost 8 bases, with 7 bases spanning the gap. Germline CDR1 reads MNHEY; CDR2 reads SVGEGT. This CDR3 reads CASSYSKEGYTF. CDR3 bases: TGTGCCAGCAGTTACTCAAAGGAGGGCTACACCTTC.

This chain joins TRBV7-2 and TRBJ2-2; possible D gene TRBD1, 5 bases. V shed 5 bases and J shed 1 base, with 11 bases lying between them. In germline, CDR1 is SGHTA, CDR2 FQGNSA. This CDR3 has 15 amino acids. The CDR3 region is CASSLRTLNTGELFF. CDR3 nucleotides: TGTGCCAGCAGCCTCCGGACACTGAACACCGGGGAGCTGTTTTTT.

This clone was observed once. The rearrangement links TRBV9 to TRBJ1-1, with no clear D. This CDR3 is built from 13 residues. The germline V and J ends were trimmed by 3 bases and 0 bases, with 6 bases remaining between them. CDR1 and CDR2 from the germline V gene are SGDLS and YYNGEE. The CDR3 sequence is CASSADMNTEAFF. The CDR3 DNA reads as TGTGCCAGCAGCGCAGACATGAACACTGAAGCTTTCTTT.

V is TRBV28 and J is TRBJ1-2; 7 nucleotides match TRBD1. This CDR3 spans 14 amino acids. Germline lookup yields CDR1 MDHEN and CDR2 SYDVKM. J was trimmed by 2 bases and V by 10 bases; bases with no gene match: 10. The CDR3 DNA is TGTGCCACGTGGGGACAGAGTAAGAACTATGGCTACACCTTC. This translates into CATWGQSKNYGYTF.

The chain is built from TRBV4-1 and TRBJ2-1, with 9 nucleotides matching TRBD2. Germline CDR1 and CDR2: MGHRA and YSYEKL. The length of the CDR3 is 15 residues. Trimming took 0 bases from V and 15 from J; bases not matched to a gene: 12. CDR3 nucleotides: TGCGCCAGCAGCCAAGATCGTATGTCACTAGCGGGCGCGTTCTTC. It is translated as CASSQDRMSLAGAFF.

The chain combines TRBV3-1 (or the pseudogene TRBV3-2) with TRBJ2-2; D unclear. The V end lost 6 bases, the J end lost 4 bases, and 9 bases lay between the germline ends. The CDR3 consists of 13 residues. Germline assignment: CDR1 LGHDT and CDR2 YNNKEL (reference sequence). The CDR3 sequence: CASRYGGTGELFF. The CDR3, as DNA: TGTGCCAGCAGGTATGGCGGCACCGGGGAGCTGTTTTTT.

The rearrangement links TRBV9 to TRBJ2-5; 9 bases fit TRBD2. Germline V gene sequence: CDR1 SGDLS, CDR2 YYNGEE. This CDR3 is 16 amino acids long. Losses at the gene ends were 3 bases for V and 2 bases for J; bases not matched to a gene: 8. The CDR3 DNA follows: TGTGCCAGCAGCGAGGGGTTCAGCGGGGGGCAAGAGACCCAGTACTTC. Its protein is CASSEGFSGGQETQYF.

V and J are TRBV5-6 and TRBJ1-3; tentatively, D is TRBD1 (5 bases). Germline CDR1 SGHDT, CDR2 YYEEEE. The CDR3 totals 15 residues. V lost 3 bases and J lost 3, with 13 bases in between. The CDR3 sequence is CASSYFRGSGNTIYF. The CDR3, as DNA: TGTGCCAGCAGCTATTTTAGGGGAAGTGGAAACACCATATATTTT. Complete variable domain (other parts from reference TRBV5-6 and TRBJ1-3): DAGVTQSPTHLIKTRGQQVTLRCSPKSGHDTVSWYQQALGQGPQFIFQYYEEEERQRGNFPDRFSGHQFPNYSSELNVNALLLGDSALYLCASSYFRGSGNTIYFGEGSWLTVV.

The gene calls are TRBV7-2 and TRBJ1-4; D may be TRBD1 (5 bases). Germline V lookup: CDR1 SGHTA, CDR2 FQGNSA. V lost 6 bases and J 5 bases, leaving 10 bases between the germline ends. This CDR3 contains 13 residues. As DNA, the CDR3 is TGTGCCAGCAGAGTGGCAGGGAATGAAAAACTGTTTTTT. It codes for CASRVAGNEKLFF.

The chain uses TRBV2 and TRBJ2-5, with TRBD2 matching 10 bases. Trimming at V came to 4 bases and at J to 7 bases, leaving 12 bases not matched to a gene. The CDR3 contains 16 residues. From germline, CDR1 is SNHLY and CDR2 FYNNEI. The CDR3 is CASSGTSGGARGTQYF. The CDR3, as DNA: TGTGCCAGCAGTGGGACTAGCGGCGGAGCCCGTGGGACCCAGTACTTC.

Only one count was recorded for this clone. The identical CDR3 is also encoded by other nucleotide sequences in the sample. The chain employs TRBV6-5 and TRBJ1-2, with TRBD1 identical over 7 bases. J was trimmed by 6 bases and V by 5 bases; bases with no gene match: 3. The germline V gene encodes CDR1 MNHEY and CDR2 SVGAGI. The CDR3 is 12 residues long. This chain's CDR3 is CASSPRGDGYTF. The CDR3 nucleotides are TGTGCCAGCAGTCCCAGGGGGGATGGCTACACCTTC.

The chain has TRBV4-2 and TRBJ2-2; 7 bases are shared with TRBD2. This CDR3 spans 16 amino acids. CDR1 and CDR2 from the germline V gene are LGHNA and YNFKEQ. V shed 4 bases and J 3 bases; nucleotides not matched to a gene: 8. The CDR3 region is CASSPLVGGDTGELFF. CDR3 DNA: TGTGCCAGCAGCCCCTTGGTGGGGGGGGACACCGGGGAGCTGTTTTTT.

This chain links TRBV19 with TRBJ2-3; 12 bases map to TRBD2. Germline-derived CDR1 and CDR2 are LNHDA and SQIVND (reference sequence). The CDR3 spans 14 residues. After removal of 10 bases from V and 4 bases from J, the junction contained 6 bases not matched to a gene. This chain's CDR3 is CATWGLAGPDTQYF. CDR3 bases: TGTGCCACCTGGGGACTAGCGGGCCCAGATACGCAGTATTTT.

V usage is TRBV18 and J usage is TRBJ2-5; unclear D gene. V was trimmed by 0 bases and J by 1 base, leaving 6 bases between them. This CDR3 has 14 residues. Germline CDR1 reads KGHSH; CDR2 reads LQKENI. DNA of the CDR3: TGTGCCAGCTCACCACCAGGAGCCCAAGAGACCCAGTACTTC. Translated, it gives CASSPPGAQETQYF.